This TCR beta chain was identified in a study of blood T cell repertoires in COVID-19. Study as a whole: Collection of acute and convalescent COVID-19 samples took place in the United States, Italy and Spain. T cells, B-cell-depleted T cells, or PBMCs supplied cDNA or gDNA.

Trimming took off 6 bases at V and 2 bases at J, with 16 bases between the two ends. The germline V gene has CDR1 MNHNY and CDR2 SVGAGI (reference sequence). The CDR3 loop spans 15 amino acids. Original data processing: The authors estimated nucleated cell counts from reference gene primer amplification. Libraries were prepared by immunoSEQ multiplex PCR; TCRdb keeps only in-frame clonotypes and omits some of them. V, J and clone size reflect that table, while D and trimming were determined from the DNA. The sample carries under 150,000 clones, 75% to 85% recorded once. The sequenced sample was peripheral blood. The clonotype was recovered from a woman aged 80 or older with acute or convalescent COVID-19. This rearrangement joins TRBV6-6 to TRBJ2-5; D possibly corresponds to TRBD1 (6 bases). In nucleotides, the CDR3 is TGTGCCAGCAGCCCCCTTCAGGGGTCGCAAGAGACCCAGTACTTC. This codes for CASSPLQGSQETQYF.